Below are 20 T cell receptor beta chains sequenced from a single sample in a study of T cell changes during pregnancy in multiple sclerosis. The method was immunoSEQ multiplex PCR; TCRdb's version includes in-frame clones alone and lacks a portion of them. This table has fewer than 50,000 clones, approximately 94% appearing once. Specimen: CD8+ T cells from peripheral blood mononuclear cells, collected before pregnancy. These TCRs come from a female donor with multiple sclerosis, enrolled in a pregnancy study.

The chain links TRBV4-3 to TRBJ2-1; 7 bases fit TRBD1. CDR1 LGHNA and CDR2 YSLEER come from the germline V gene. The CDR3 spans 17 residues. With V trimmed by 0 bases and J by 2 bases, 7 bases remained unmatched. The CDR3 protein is CASSQDGQGVAYNEQFF. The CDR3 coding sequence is TGCGCCAGCAGCCAAGACGGCCAGGGGGTAGCCTACAATGAGCAGTTCTTC.

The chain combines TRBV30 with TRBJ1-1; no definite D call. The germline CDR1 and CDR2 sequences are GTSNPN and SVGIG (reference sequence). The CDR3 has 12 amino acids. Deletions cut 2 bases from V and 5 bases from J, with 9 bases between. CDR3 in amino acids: CAWSPARTEAFF. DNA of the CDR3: TGTGCCTGGAGTCCAGCTAGGACTGAAGCTTTCTTT.

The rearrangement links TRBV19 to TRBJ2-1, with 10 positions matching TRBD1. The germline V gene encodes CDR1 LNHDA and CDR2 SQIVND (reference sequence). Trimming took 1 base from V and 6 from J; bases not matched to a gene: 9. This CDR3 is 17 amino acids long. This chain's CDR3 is CASSIGQGAAWVNEQFF. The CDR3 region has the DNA TGTGCCAGTAGTATAGGACAGGGGGCTGCTTGGGTCAATGAGCAGTTCTTC. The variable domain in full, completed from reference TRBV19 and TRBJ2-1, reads DGGITQSPKYLFRKEGQNVTLSCEQNLNHDAMYWYRQDPGQGLRLIYYSQIVNDFQKGDIAEGYSVSREKKESFPLTVTSAQKNPTAFYLCASSIGQGAAWVNEQFFGPGTRLTVL.

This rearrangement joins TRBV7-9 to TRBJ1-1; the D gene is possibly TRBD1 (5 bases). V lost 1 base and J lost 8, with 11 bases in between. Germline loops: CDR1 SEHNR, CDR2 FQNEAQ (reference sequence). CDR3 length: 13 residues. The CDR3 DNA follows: TGTGCCAGCAGCTTAGAGGGCGGGACGGAAGCTTTCTTT. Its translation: CASSLEGGTEAFF.

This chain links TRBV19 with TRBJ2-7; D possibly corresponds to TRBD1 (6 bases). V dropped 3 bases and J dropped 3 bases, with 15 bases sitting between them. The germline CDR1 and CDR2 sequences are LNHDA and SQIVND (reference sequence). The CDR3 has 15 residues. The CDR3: CASSMGRGQLYEQYF. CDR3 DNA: TGTGCCAGTAGTATGGGACGTGGACAGCTCTACGAGCAGTACTTC.

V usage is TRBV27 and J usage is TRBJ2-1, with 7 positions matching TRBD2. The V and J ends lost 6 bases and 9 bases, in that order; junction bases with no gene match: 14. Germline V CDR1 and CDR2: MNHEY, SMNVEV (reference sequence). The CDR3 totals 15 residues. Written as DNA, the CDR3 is TGTGCCAGCAGAGATCTAGCGGTGGGGCGGGGTGAGCAGTTCTTC. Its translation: CASRDLAVGRGEQFF.

The CDR3 nucleotides are TGTGCCAGCAGCTTGCGGGGACAGACCTACGAGCAGTACTTC. Translating it yields CASSLRGQTYEQYF. V gene TRBV5-4 combines with J gene TRBJ2-7, with 7 bases aligning to TRBD1. CDR1 and CDR2 (germline): SGHNT, YYREEE (reference sequence). V gave up 1 base and J gave up 2 bases; unmatched junction bases: 3. The CDR3 sequence is 14 residues long.

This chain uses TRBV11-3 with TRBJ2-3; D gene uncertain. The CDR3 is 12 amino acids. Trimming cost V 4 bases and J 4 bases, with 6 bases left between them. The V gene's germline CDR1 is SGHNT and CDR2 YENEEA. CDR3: CASSSVADTQYF. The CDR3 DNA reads TGTGCCAGCAGCTCGGTGGCAGATACGCAGTATTTT.

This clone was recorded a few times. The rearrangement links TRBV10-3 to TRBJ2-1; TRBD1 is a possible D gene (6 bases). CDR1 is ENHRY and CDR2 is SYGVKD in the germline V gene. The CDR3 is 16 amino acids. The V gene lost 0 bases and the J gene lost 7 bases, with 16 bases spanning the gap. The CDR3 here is CAISESIVITGNEQFF. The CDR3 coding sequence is TGTGCCATCAGTGAGTCCATAGTCATTACAGGGAATGAGCAGTTCTTC.

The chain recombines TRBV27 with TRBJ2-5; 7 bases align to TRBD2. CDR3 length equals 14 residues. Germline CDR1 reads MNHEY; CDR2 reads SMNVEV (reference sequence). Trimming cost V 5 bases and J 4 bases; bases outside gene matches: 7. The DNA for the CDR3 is TGTGCCAGCAGTCGGGGTGTAGCGGGAGAGACCCAGTACTTC. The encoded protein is CASSRGVAGETQYF.

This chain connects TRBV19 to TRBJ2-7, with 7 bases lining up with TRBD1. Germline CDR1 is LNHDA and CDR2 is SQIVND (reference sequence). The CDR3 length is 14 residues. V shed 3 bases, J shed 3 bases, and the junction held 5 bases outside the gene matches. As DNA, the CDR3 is TGTGCCAGTAGTATGGGGACAGTCCACTACGAGCAGTACTTC. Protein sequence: CASSMGTVHYEQYF.

DNA of the CDR3: TGTGCCAGCAGCCCGGGACTTTACAATGAGCAGTTCTTC. Translation gives CASSPGLYNEQFF. The chain carries TRBV4-2 and TRBJ2-1; weak D call: TRBD2 (6 bases). V dropped 4 bases and J dropped 4 bases, with 8 bases sitting between them. Per germline, CDR1 LGHNA and CDR2 YNFKEQ. This CDR3 region has 13 residues.

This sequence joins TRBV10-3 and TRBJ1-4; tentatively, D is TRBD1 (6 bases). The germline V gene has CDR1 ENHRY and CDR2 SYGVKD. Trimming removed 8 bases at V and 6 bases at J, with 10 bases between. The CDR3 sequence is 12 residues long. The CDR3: CAIGPGDEKLFF. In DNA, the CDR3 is TGTGCCATCGGGCCAGGGGATGAAAAACTGTTTTTT.

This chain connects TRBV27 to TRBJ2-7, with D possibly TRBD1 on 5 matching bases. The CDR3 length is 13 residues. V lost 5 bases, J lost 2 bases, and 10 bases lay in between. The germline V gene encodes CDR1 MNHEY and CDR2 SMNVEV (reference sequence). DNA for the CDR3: TGTGCCAGCAGTCTAGGACAAACCTACGAGCAGTACTTC. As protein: CASSLGQTYEQYF.

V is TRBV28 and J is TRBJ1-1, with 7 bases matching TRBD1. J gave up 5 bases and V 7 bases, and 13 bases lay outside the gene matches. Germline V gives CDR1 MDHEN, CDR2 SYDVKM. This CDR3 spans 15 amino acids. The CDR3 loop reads CASTEKDRLRTEAFF. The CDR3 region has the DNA TGTGCCAGCACGGAGAAGGACAGGTTAAGGACTGAAGCTTTCTTT.

Written as DNA, the CDR3 is TGTGCCAGCAGCGTAGGAGGACAGAACACTGAAGCTTTCTTT. It encodes CASSVGGQNTEAFF. V usage is TRBV9 and J usage is TRBJ1-1; weak D call: TRBD1 (5 bases). The length of the CDR3 is 14 residues. The germline V gene encodes CDR1 SGDLS and CDR2 YYNGEE. The ends were cut back, 0 bases at V and 1 base at J, with 7 bases in the middle.

The CDR3 DNA reads TGTGCCAGCAGCTTCGACAGTTATCAGCCCCAGCATTTT. Its translation is CASSFDSYQPQHF. The chain joins TRBV7-2 to TRBJ1-5; TRBD1 might be the D (5 bases). The CDR3 totals 13 residues. CDR1 and CDR2 from the germline V gene are SGHTA and FQGNSA. Between the trimmed V and J ends, which lost 3 bases and 5 bases, there was a span of 8 bases.

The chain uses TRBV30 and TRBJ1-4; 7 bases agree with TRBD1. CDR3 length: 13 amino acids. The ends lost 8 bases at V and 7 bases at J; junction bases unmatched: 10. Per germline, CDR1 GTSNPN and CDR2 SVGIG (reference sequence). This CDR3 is CARHDREAEKLFF. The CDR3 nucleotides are TGTGCCCGCCATGACAGGGAAGCTGAAAAACTGTTTTTT.

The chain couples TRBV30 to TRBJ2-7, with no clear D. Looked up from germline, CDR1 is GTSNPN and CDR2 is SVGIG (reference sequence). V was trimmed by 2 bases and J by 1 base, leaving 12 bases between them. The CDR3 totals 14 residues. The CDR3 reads CAWSPEPRSYEQYF. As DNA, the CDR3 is TGTGCCTGGAGTCCGGAGCCCCGGTCCTACGAGCAGTACTTC.

CDR3 sequence (DNA): TGTGCCATCACGGGTAAAGTGGACACTGAAGCTTTCTTT. It yields the protein CAITGKVDTEAFF. The chain uses TRBV10-3 and TRBJ1-1; D gene ambiguous. The CDR3 is 13 residues long. The V gene's germline CDR1 is ENHRY and CDR2 SYGVKD. V dropped 7 bases and J dropped 3 bases, with 12 bases sitting between them.